This passage covers 8 T cell receptor beta chains from one sample sequenced in a study of cytomegalovirus exposure and HLA in healthy donors. In the PCR, 60 Vbeta and 13 Jbeta primers were used. The protocol was immunoSEQ multiplex PCR, while the TCRdb copy is restricted to in-frame clones and leaves out a portion. The table shows 150,000 to 200,000 clones, with approximately 84% occurring only once. The sample consisted of PBMCs. Source of these receptors: a boy younger than 18 in good health and CMV-seronegative.

V gene TRBV9 combines with J gene TRBJ2-3; a weak D match, TRBD2 (6 bases). V lost 7 bases and J lost 0, with 15 bases in between. The length of the CDR3 is 15 residues. Germline values: CDR1 SGDLS, CDR2 YYNGEE. The CDR3 region has the DNA TGTGCCAGCCGTGAGGGCGGGACTAGCACAGATACGCAGTATTTT. Protein sequence: CASREGGTSTDTQYF. Complete variable domain (other parts from reference TRBV9 and TRBJ2-3): DSGVTQTPKHLITATGQRVTLRCSPRSGDLSVYWYQQSLDQGLQFLIQYYNGEERAKGNILERFSAQQFPDLHSELNLSSLELGDSALYFCASREGGTSTDTQYFGPGTRLTVL.

The V call is TRBV10-3, the J call TRBJ2-7; TRBD1 is a possible D gene (5 bases). This CDR3 region has 11 residues. Trimming stripped 6 bases from V and 5 bases from J, with 8 bases between. Germline V gives CDR1 ENHRY, CDR2 SYGVKD. The CDR3 coding sequence is TGTGCCATCAGGCAGGGAAACGAGCAGTACTTC. It specifies CAIRQGNEQYF.

For the CDR3, the DNA is TGTGCCAGCAGTCCTCGACAGAACGCGAACACCGGGGAGCTGTTTTTT. Amino acids: CASSPRQNANTGELFF. This chain joins TRBV27 and TRBJ2-2; D possibly corresponds to TRBD1 (5 bases). The germline V gene has CDR1 MNHEY and CDR2 SMNVEV (reference sequence). The CDR3 is made up of 16 amino acids. V gave up 5 bases and J gave up 0 bases, with 13 bases separating them.

This chain connects TRBV21-1 to TRBJ2-7; the DNA was not used to check the table's D call, TRBD2. TRBV21-1 is labeled a pseudogene. The CDR3 contains 14 residues. The DNA for the CDR3 is TGTGCCAGCAGCATGGAGGGTAGTATCCACGAGCAGTACTTC. Translating gives CASSMEGSIHEQYF.

V gene TRBV30 combines with J gene TRBJ2-3; 11 bases are a match to TRBD2. V gave up 2 bases and J gave up 3 bases; unmatched junction bases: 7. CDR1 and CDR2 (germline): GTSNPN, SVGIG (reference sequence). The CDR3 runs to 16 residues. The CDR3 reads CAWSFRTSGYTDTQYF. In nucleotides, the CDR3 is TGTGCCTGGAGTTTCCGGACTAGCGGGTATACAGATACGCAGTATTTT.

Only a few counts were recorded for this clone. The chain combines TRBV7-3 with TRBJ2-3; maybe TRBD2 (6 bases). The CDR3 totals 15 residues. The ends were cut back, 5 bases at V and 2 bases at J, with 14 bases in the middle. Germline V gene lookup returns CDR1 SGHTA and CDR2 FQGTGA. The CDR3 sequence is CASSPRAGPTDTQYF. CDR3 coding DNA: TGTGCCAGCAGCCCTCGGGCGGGACCCACAGATACGCAGTATTTT.

The chain is built from TRBV10-3 and TRBJ1-1, with D possibly matching TRBD1 (6 bases). The germline V gene has CDR1 ENHRY and CDR2 SYGVKD. The CDR3 consists of 13 residues. Trimming shortened V by 6 bases and J by 1 base, and 9 bases separated the two germline ends. CDR3 coding DNA: TGTGCCATCAGACCGACAGGGAACACTGAAGCTTTCTTT. Encoded protein: CAIRPTGNTEAFF.

The gene calls are TRBV10-3 and TRBJ1-4; 10 nucleotides agree with TRBD1. This CDR3 has 13 residues. V trimming: 6 bases; J trimming: 8 bases; junction bases outside the gene matches: 3. Germline V gives CDR1 ENHRY, CDR2 SYGVKD. CDR3 residues: CAIRTGGEEKLFF. As DNA, the CDR3 is TGTGCCATCAGGACAGGGGGCGAAGAAAAACTGTTTTTT.